A single sample is the source of the 15 T cell receptor beta chains below, sequenced in a study of beta chain features in type 1 diabetes. Findings and caveats of the study: When Type 1 diabetes patients were examined, their TCRB CDR3s proved moderately but significantly shorter in all four CD4+ subsets.

Expressed TCRB transcripts were sequenced because the entire RNA isolate underwent reverse transcription. The assay was immunoSEQ multiplex PCR, and TCRdb's table has in-frame clones only and misses some. Here the sample spans roughly 330,000 clones, 13% being singletons. These TCRs are of unknown antigen specificity. Sequencing was carried out using naive CD4+ T cells from blood. These receptors were collected from a woman aged 18 to 35 with type 1 diabetes.

In this sample, this clone turned up a few times. The CDR3 protein is CASSYGLASGSYNEQFF. DNA of the CDR3: TGCGCCAGCAGCTACGGACTAGCGAGCGGCTCCTACAATGAGCAGTTCTTC. The V and J genes are TRBV5-1 and TRBJ2-1, with 9 bases matching TRBD2. The CDR3 loop spans 17 amino acids. V shed 3 bases, J shed 0 bases, and the junction held 7 bases outside the gene matches. Germline-derived CDR1 and CDR2 are SGHRS and YFSETQ.

The chain couples TRBV18 to TRBJ1-5, with unresolved D. The CDR3 runs 14 residues. Germline CDR1 reads KGHSH; CDR2 reads LQKENI. V lost 4 bases to trimming and J lost 4 bases, with 11 bases between them. The DNA of the CDR3 is TGTGCCAGCTCACAGGGAGCGGGGAATCAGCCCCAGCATTTT. Its protein product is CASSQGAGNQPQHF.

This clone appeared a few times. V is TRBV18 and J is TRBJ1-5; no reliable D call. Germline CDR1 is KGHSH and CDR2 is LQKENI. Deletions cut 1 base from V and 5 bases from J, with 6 bases between. CDR3 length: 13 amino acids. The CDR3 sequence is CASSPLEDQPQHF. CDR3 in DNA: TGTGCCAGCTCACCACTCGAGGATCAGCCCCAGCATTTT. The variable domain in full, completed from reference TRBV18 and TRBJ1-5, reads NAGVMQNPRHLVRRRGQEARLRCSPMKGHSHVYWYRQLPEEGLKFMVYLQKENIIDESGMPKERFSAEFPKEGPSILRIQQVVRGDSAAYFCASSPLEDQPQHFGDGTRLSIL.

The chain joins TRBV28 to TRBJ2-1; unclear D gene. Trimming stripped 5 bases from V and 3 bases from J, with 5 bases between. The CDR3 has 12 amino acids. Looked up from germline, CDR1 is MDHEN and CDR2 is SYDVKM. The chain's CDR3 is CASSANYNEQFF. CDR3 sequence (DNA): TGTGCCAGCAGTGCGAACTACAATGAGCAGTTCTTC.

V and J are TRBV6-1 and TRBJ2-7; D is possibly TRBD1 (5 bases). CDR1 is MNHNS and CDR2 is SASEGT in the germline V gene. V gave up 7 bases and J gave up 3 bases, with 7 bases separating them. CDR3 length: 11 amino acids. The CDR3: CASKGDYEQYV. CDR3 sequence (DNA): TGTGCCAGCAAAGGGGACTACGAGCAGTACGTC.

The chain couples TRBV5-4 to TRBJ2-3; maybe TRBD2 (6 bases). CDR1 is SGHNT, CDR2 YYREEE, per germline (reference sequence). The CDR3 covers 16 residues. Trimming removed 4 bases at V and 4 bases at J, with 19 bases between. In nucleotides, the CDR3 is TGTGCCAGCAGCGCGCGCGTGGAGGGAGGTGCAGATACGCAGTATTTT. The encoded protein is CASSARVEGGADTQYF.

In its sample, this clone was seen a few times. The chain joins TRBV5-1 to TRBJ2-1; 7 bases line up with TRBD2. The CDR3 contains 14 residues. V shed 0 bases and J 9 bases; nucleotides not matched to a gene: 6. CDR1 and CDR2 from the germline V gene are SGHRS and YFSETQ. The CDR3 spells CASSLEGAGREQFF. In nucleotides, the CDR3 is TGCGCCAGCAGCTTGGAAGGAGCGGGACGTGAGCAGTTCTTC.

This clone was counted between two and nine times. Here the CDR3 reads CASSLDMWQVYGYTF. The DNA of the CDR3 is TGTGCCAGCAGCTTAGATATGTGGCAGGTCTATGGCTACACCTTC. The rearrangement uses TRBV11-2 and TRBJ1-2, with D unclear. Trimming removed 0 bases at V and 4 bases at J, with 12 bases between. The CDR3 loop spans 15 amino acids. The germline gives CDR1 SGHAT, CDR2 FQNNGV.

This clone showed up just a few times. V is TRBV5-4 and J is TRBJ2-6, with a possible D match to TRBD1 (6 bases). This CDR3 is built from 15 residues. Germline CDR1 and CDR2: SGHNT and YYREEE (reference sequence). With 1 base removed from V and 3 bases from J, the gap between germline ends came to 8 bases. The CDR3 loop reads CASSLYRDGANVLTF. For the CDR3, the DNA is TGTGCCAGCAGCTTGTACAGGGATGGGGCCAACGTCCTGACTTTC.

A few counts support this clone. The J gene is TRBJ2-3, the V gene TRBV30, with 10 bases that match TRBD2. After removal of 0 bases from V and 6 bases from J, the junction contained 9 bases not matched to a gene. CDR3 length: 16 amino acids. CDR1 is GTSNPN and CDR2 is SVGIG in the germline V gene (reference sequence). The CDR3 spells CAWSVGTAGGYDTQYF. CDR3 sequence (DNA): TGTGCCTGGAGTGTAGGAACAGCGGGAGGGTATGATACGCAGTATTTT.

The chain carries TRBV6-5 and TRBJ2-7, with 7 bases lining up with TRBD1. V was pared by 5 bases and J by 7 bases, with 11 bases of the junction left unmatched. Germline values: CDR1 MNHEY, CDR2 SVGAGI. The CDR3 spans 14 residues. This CDR3 reads CASSLSSTGWEQYF. DNA for the CDR3: TGTGCCAGCAGTCTGTCCTCGACAGGGTGGGAGCAGTACTTC.

A few counts support this clone. The chain recombines TRBV10-3 with TRBJ2-1; 10 bases agree with TRBD2. Unmatched junction bases numbered 10, after V lost 5 bases and J lost 0 bases. This CDR3 has 18 amino acids. Looked up from germline, CDR1 is ENHRY and CDR2 is SYGVKD. The CDR3 sequence: CAISPKQPSGSSYNEQFF. DNA of the CDR3: TGTGCCATCAGTCCTAAGCAACCTAGCGGGAGCTCCTACAATGAGCAGTTCTTC.

This clone was detected only a few times. The chain has TRBV6-5 and TRBJ2-1; 7 nucleotides agree with TRBD2. The junction had 8 bases not matched to a gene; V was cut back by 4 bases and J by 8 bases. This CDR3 comprises 14 residues. Germline CDR1 is MNHEY and CDR2 is SVGAGI. The CDR3 nucleotides are TGTGCCAGCAGTTGGGGCGGGAGTATAGATGAGCAGTTCTTC. Its protein product is CASSWGGSIDEQFF.

The chain combines TRBV27 with TRBJ2-1; D is perhaps TRBD2 (6 bases). CDR1 MNHEY and CDR2 SMNVEV come from the germline V gene (reference sequence). V lost 5 bases and J 7 bases, leaving 21 bases between the germline ends. The CDR3 loop spans 16 amino acids. The CDR3 sequence: CASSTLGAGSRNEQFF. In DNA form, the CDR3 reads TGTGCCAGCAGTACTCTAGGAGCGGGTTCGAGGAATGAGCAGTTCTTC.

The sample holds a few counts of this clone. The chain joins TRBV9 to TRBJ2-1; 9 bases are a match to TRBD2. The CDR3 is 18 residues long. V shed 0 bases and J 4 bases; nucleotides not matched to a gene: 11. Germline values: CDR1 SGDLS, CDR2 YYNGEE. This CDR3 is CASSVEGPGTSIYNEQFF. The CDR3, as DNA: TGTGCCAGCAGCGTAGAGGGCCCCGGGACTAGCATATACAATGAGCAGTTCTTC.